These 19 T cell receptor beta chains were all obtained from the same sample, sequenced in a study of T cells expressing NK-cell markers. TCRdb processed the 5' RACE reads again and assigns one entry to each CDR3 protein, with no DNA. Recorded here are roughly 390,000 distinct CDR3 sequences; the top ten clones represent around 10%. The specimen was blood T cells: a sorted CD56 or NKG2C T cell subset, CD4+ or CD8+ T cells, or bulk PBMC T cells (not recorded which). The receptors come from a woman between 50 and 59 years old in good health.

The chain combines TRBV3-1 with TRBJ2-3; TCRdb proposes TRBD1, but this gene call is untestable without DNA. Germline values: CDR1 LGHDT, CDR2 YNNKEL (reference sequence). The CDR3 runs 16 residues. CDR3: CASSQDMGAQQDTQYF.

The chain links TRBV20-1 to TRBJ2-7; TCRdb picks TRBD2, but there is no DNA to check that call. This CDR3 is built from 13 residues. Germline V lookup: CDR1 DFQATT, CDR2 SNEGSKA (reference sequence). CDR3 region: CSAKGLASYEQYF.

The CDR3 here is CASSSTRGETGNTIYF. The chain couples TRBV7-8 to TRBJ1-3. This CDR3 comprises 16 residues. CDR1 is SGHVS, CDR2 FQNEAQ, per germline.

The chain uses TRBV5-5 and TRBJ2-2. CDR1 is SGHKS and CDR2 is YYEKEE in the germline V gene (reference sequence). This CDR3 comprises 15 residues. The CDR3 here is CASSLASSNTGELFF.

CDR3 loop: CASSPTGGPYNEQFF. The chain recombines TRBV14 with TRBJ2-1. Germline V CDR1 and CDR2: SGHDN, FVKESK. CDR3 length: 15 amino acids. The full variable domain, in which reference TRBV14 and TRBJ2-1 provide the parts outside the CDR3, is EAGVTQFPSHSVIEKGQTVTLRCDPISGHDNLYWYRRVMGKEIKFLLHFVKESKQDESGMPNNRFLAERTGGTYSTLKVQPAELEDSGVYFCASSPTGGPYNEQFFGPGTRLTVL.

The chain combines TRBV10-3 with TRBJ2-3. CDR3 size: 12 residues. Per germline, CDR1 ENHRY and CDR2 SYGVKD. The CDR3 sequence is CAILGSADTQYF.

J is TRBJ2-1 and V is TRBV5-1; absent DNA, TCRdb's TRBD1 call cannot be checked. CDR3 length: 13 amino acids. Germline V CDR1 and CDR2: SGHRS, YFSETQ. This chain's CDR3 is CASSLGGGLGQFF.

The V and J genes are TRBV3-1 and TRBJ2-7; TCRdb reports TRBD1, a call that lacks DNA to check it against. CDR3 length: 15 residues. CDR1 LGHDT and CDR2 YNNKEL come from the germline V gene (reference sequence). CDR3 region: CASSHSGISSYEQYF.

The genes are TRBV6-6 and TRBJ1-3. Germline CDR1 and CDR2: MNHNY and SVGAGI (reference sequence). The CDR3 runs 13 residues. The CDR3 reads CASSYVLGNTIYF.

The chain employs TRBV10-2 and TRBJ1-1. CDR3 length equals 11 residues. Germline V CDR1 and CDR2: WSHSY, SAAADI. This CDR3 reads CASSEKIMPFF.

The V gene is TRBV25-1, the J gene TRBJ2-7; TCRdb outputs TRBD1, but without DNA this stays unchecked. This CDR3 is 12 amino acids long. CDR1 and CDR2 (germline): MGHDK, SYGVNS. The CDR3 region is CASSRTNYEQYF.

CDR3 residues: CASSYSISGSSYNEQFF. This sequence joins TRBV6-5 and TRBJ2-1; TCRdb picks TRBD2, but there is no DNA to check that call. Germline loops: CDR1 MNHEY, CDR2 SVGAGI. This CDR3 region has 17 residues.

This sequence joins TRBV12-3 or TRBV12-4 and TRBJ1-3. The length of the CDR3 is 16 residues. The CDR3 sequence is CASSFQGGNSGNTIYF.

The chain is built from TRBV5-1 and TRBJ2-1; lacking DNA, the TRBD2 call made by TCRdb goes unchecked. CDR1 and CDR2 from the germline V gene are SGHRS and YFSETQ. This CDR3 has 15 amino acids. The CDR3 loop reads CASSLLASQNNEQFF.

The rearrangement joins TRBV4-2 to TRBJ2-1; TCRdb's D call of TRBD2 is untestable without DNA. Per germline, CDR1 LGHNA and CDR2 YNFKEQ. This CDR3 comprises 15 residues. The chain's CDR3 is CASSQGAGGGNEQFF.

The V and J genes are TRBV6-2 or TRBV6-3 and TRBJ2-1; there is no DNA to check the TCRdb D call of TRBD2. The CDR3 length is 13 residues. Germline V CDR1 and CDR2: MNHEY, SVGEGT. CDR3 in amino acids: CATGTSGRIEQFF.

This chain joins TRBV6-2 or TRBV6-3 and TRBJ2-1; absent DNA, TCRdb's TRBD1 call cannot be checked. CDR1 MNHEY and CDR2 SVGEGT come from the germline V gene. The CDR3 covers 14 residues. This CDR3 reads CASSFLDRSNEQFF.

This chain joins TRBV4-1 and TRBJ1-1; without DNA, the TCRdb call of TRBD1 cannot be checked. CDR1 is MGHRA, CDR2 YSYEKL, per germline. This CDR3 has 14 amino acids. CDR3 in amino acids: CASSQEPGNTEAFF.

This chain's CDR3 is CASSFKVKIYGELFF. The rearrangement links TRBV11-3 to TRBJ2-2. The length of the CDR3 is 15 residues. The germline gives CDR1 SGHNT, CDR2 YENEEA. The variable domain in full, with the rest retrieved from reference TRBV11-3 and TRBJ2-2, is EAGVVQSPRYKIIEKKQPVAFWCNPISGHNTLYWYLQNLGQGPELLIRYENEEAVDDSQLPKDRFSAERLKGVDSTLKIQPAELGDSAVYLCASSFKVKIYGELFFGEGSRLTVL.